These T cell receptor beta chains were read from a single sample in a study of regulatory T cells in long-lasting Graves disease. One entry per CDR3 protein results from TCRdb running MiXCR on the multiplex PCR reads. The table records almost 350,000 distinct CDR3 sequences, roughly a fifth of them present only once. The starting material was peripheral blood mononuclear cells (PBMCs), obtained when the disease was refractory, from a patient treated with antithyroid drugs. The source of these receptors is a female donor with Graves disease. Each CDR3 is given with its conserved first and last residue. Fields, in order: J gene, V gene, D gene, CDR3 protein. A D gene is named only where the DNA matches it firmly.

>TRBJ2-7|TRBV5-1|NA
CASSSLVKSYEQYF
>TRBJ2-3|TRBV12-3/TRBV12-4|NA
CASSSDYYHTDTQYF
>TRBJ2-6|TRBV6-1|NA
CASSEDRTPKAGANVLTF
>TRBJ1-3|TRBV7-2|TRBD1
CASSSRDRAGNTIYF
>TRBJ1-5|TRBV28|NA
CASSLFMGTDSNQPQHF
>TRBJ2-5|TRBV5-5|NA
CASSLAGGETRYF
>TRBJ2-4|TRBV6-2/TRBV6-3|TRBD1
CASSYPRTGRGQTIQYF
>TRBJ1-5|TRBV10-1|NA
CASSLTERPVSNQPQHF
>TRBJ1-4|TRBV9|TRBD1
CASSPRTGSFEKLFF
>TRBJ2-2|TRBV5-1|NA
CASSQQGNTGELFF
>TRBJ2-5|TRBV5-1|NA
CASSAGHGGETQYF
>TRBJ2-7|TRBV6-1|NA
CASSKDLYEQYF
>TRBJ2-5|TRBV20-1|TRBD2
CSASTTSGGQETQYF
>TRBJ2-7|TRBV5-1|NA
CASSFSAVRGEQYF
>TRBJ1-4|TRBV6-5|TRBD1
CASSSTGGHEKLFF
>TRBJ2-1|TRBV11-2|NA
CASSPTGTEVQFF